The TCR beta chain described here comes from a study of T cell changes during pregnancy in multiple sclerosis. Germline values: CDR1 LGHNA, CDR2 YSLEER. The CDR3 consists of 15 residues. With 3 bases clipped from V and 4 bases from J, the junction kept 7 bases outside the gene matches. The data were produced by immunoSEQ multiplex PCR, yet TCRdb's version contains in-frame clones alone and is incomplete. The sample records under 70,000 clones, about 90% being singletons. Sequencing was performed on CD4+ T cells from peripheral blood mononuclear cells, taken after pregnancy. The sequence was obtained from a female donor in good health, enrolled as a control in a pregnancy study. The chain employs TRBV4-3 and TRBJ2-7, with 9 bases identical to TRBD1. The CDR3 here is CASSQEGQGRYEQYF. The CDR3, as DNA: TGCGCCAGCAGCCAGGAAGGACAGGGGAGGTACGAGCAGTACTTC.